This TCR beta chain was obtained from a study of metastatic and nonmetastatic thyroid tumors. About the study: Repertoire comparisons spanned blood and tumor or nodule tissue from malignant and benign thyroid patients.

Thyroid surgery took place with no prior treatment in any patient. Germline CDR1 SGHTA, CDR2 FQGNSA. This CDR3 has 14 residues. The junction had 4 bases not matched to a gene; V was cut back by 5 bases and J by 5 bases. TCRdb re-called the PCR reads through MiXCR. Of tens of thousands of clones listed, 20% to 25% are singletons. The rearrangement links TRBV7-2 to TRBJ2-1, with TRBD2 matching 9 bases. Sequences were obtained from adjacent normal tissue. This sequence originates from a female donor with papillary thyroid cancer or a benign thyroid nodule (not recorded which). Some clones in this sample may be carry-over from other donors' samples. The CDR3 region is CASSTGLANNEQFF. The CDR3 DNA sequence: TGTGCCAGCAGCACGGGACTAGCCAACAATGAGCAGTTCTTC.